These 26 T cell receptor beta chains came from one sample sequenced in a study of immune evolution from preneoplasia to lung adenocarcinoma. TCRdb's copy holds only in-frame clones and misses some; the assay was immunoSEQ multiplex PCR. The sample yields 35,000 to 40,000 clones, about 74% seen once. The sample comprised FFPE invasive lung adenocarcinoma tissue. The receptors shown here come from a person in their sixties with lung adenocarcinoma.

In this sample, this clone turned up a few times. The same CDR3 can be traced to other DNA sequences in this sample. The J gene is TRBJ2-5, the V gene TRBV18; D not resolved. The V and J ends lost 1 base and 4 bases respectively, with 10 bases between them. Germline CDR1 is KGHSH and CDR2 is LQKENI. The CDR3 extends over 14 amino acids. In DNA, the CDR3 is TGTGCCAGCTCACCACGTGTCGGCGGAGAGACCCAGTACTTC. This encodes CASSPRVGGETQYF. The variable domain in full, completed from reference TRBV18 and TRBJ2-5, reads NAGVMQNPRHLVRRRGQEARLRCSPMKGHSHVYWYRQLPEEGLKFMVYLQKENIIDESGMPKERFSAEFPKEGPSILRIQQVVRGDSAAYFCASSPRVGGETQYFGPGTRLLVL.

This clone was seen only a few times. This chain connects TRBV11-2 to TRBJ1-2; D is uncertain. Germline CDR1 SGHAT, CDR2 FQNNGV. Trimming cost V 5 bases and J 3 bases, with 16 bases left between them. CDR3 size: 15 residues. The CDR3 protein is CASSPRVGSDYGYTF. DNA of the CDR3: TGTGCCAGCAGCCCCCGCGTGGGATCGGACTATGGCTACACCTTC. The full variable domain, in which reference TRBV11-2 and TRBJ1-2 provide the parts outside the CDR3, is EAGVAQSPRYKIIEKRQSVAFWCNPISGHATLYWYQQILGQGPKLLIQFQNNGVVDDSQLPKDRFSAERLKGVDSTLKIQPAKLEDSAVYLCASSPRVGSDYGYTFGSGTRLTVV.

This chain joins TRBV7-2 and TRBJ2-5; D gene uncertain. This CDR3 has 13 residues. Germline lookup yields CDR1 SGHTA and CDR2 FQGNSA. V shed 6 bases and J shed 4 bases, with 12 bases lying between them. CDR3 protein: CASRPRILETQYF. In DNA form, the CDR3 reads TGTGCCAGCAGACCCCGGATTCTAGAGACCCAGTACTTC.

The rearrangement uses TRBV5-1 and TRBJ1-2; 8 bases line up with TRBD1. V dropped 0 bases and J dropped 4; count of bases not matched to a gene: 5. The germline gives CDR1 SGHRS, CDR2 YFSETQ. This CDR3 comprises 15 residues. This CDR3 reads CASSLAGTGLYGYTF. The CDR3 DNA reads TGCGCCAGCAGCTTGGCCGGGACAGGACTCTATGGCTACACCTTC.

The J gene is TRBJ2-1, the V gene TRBV4-2; unclear D gene. This CDR3 is 12 amino acids long. Trimming cost V 6 bases and J 4 bases, with 7 bases left between them. The germline gives CDR1 LGHNA, CDR2 YNFKEQ. This CDR3 reads CASSGLYNEQFF. CDR3 nucleotides: TGTGCCAGCAGTGGGCTTTACAATGAGCAGTTCTTC.

This clone is medium-sized (0.01 to 0.1%) within its sample. The rearrangement joins TRBV5-4 to TRBJ2-1, with TRBD2 matching 10 bases. Germline V gene data show CDR1 as SGHNT and CDR2 as YYREEE (reference sequence). The CDR3 runs to 16 residues. V lost 0 bases to trimming and J lost 6 bases; unmatched junction nucleotides: 6. The DNA for the CDR3 is TGTGCCAGCAGCTTGGGAGGAGCGGGAGGGTTCAATGAGCAGTTCTTC. Translated: CASSLGGAGGFNEQFF.

V gene TRBV28 combines with J gene TRBJ2-3; tentative D call: TRBD2 (6 bases). CDR3 size: 14 residues. Germline V CDR1 and CDR2: MDHEN, SYDVKM. V lost 3 bases, J lost 1 base, and 8 bases lay in between. The CDR3 protein is CASSLTGGTDTQYF. The DNA of the CDR3 is TGTGCCAGCAGTTTGACGGGAGGCACAGATACGCAGTATTTT.

This clone was seen once. V usage is TRBV21-1 and J usage is TRBJ1-1. TRBV21-1 is classified as a pseudogene. The CDR3 has 15 amino acids. This chain's CDR3 is CASSKAQEGVTEAFF. Written as DNA, the CDR3 is TGTGCCAGCAGCAAAGCGCAGGAGGGGGTCACTGAAGCTTTCTTT.

This clone has more than one count but fewer than ten. The V gene is TRBV11-3, the J gene TRBJ2-1; 8 bases match TRBD1. V lost 1 base, J lost 1 base, and 6 bases stayed unmatched. Germline CDR1 reads SGHNT; CDR2 reads YENEEA. CDR3 length: 17 amino acids. The CDR3 DNA sequence: TGTGCCAGCAGCTTAGTGATTGACAGGGGATCCTACAATGAGCAGTTCTTC. Protein sequence: CASSLVIDRGSYNEQFF.

The rearrangement joins TRBV5-1 to TRBJ1-4; D call uncertain. Germline lookup yields CDR1 SGHRS and CDR2 YFSETQ. CDR3 size: 15 residues. V was pared by 2 bases and J by 0 bases, with 8 bases between. This CDR3 is CASSLSTATNEKLFF. CDR3 coding DNA: TGCGCCAGCAGCTTAAGCACCGCAACTAATGAAAAACTGTTTTTT.

J is TRBJ2-7 and V is TRBV9; D possibly corresponds to TRBD1 (5 bases). The germline gives CDR1 SGDLS, CDR2 YYNGEE. The CDR3 is made up of 14 amino acids. V was pared by 2 bases and J by 0 bases, with 9 bases between. The CDR3 DNA is TGTGCCAGCAGCGTGGACGGACACTCCTACGAGCAGTACTTC. The encoded protein is CASSVDGHSYEQYF.

The V call is TRBV29-1, the J call TRBJ2-3, with D unresolved. Deletions cut 5 bases from V and 6 bases from J, with 12 bases between. Looked up from germline, CDR1 is SQVTM and CDR2 is ANQGSEA. The CDR3 has 12 amino acids. CDR3: CSVMRMADTQYF. The CDR3 coding sequence is TGCAGCGTTATGAGAATGGCGGATACGCAGTATTTT.

This clone was seen once. This rearrangement joins TRBV7-3 to TRBJ2-1, with 11 bases lining up with TRBD2. Germline assignment: CDR1 SGHTA and CDR2 FQGTGA. There are 15 residues in the CDR3. J was trimmed by 5 bases and V by 1 base; bases with no gene match: 1. In nucleotides, the CDR3 is TGTGCCAGCAGCTTAATTAGCGGGAGGGACAATGAGCAGTTCTTC. Amino acid sequence: CASSLISGRDNEQFF. Together with reference TRBV7-3 and TRBJ2-1, the CDR3 gives the full variable domain: GAGVSQTPSNKVTEKGKYVELRCDPISGHTALYWYRQSLGQGPEFLIYFQGTGAADDSGLPNDRFFAVRPEGSVSTLKIQRTERGDSAVYLCASSLISGRDNEQFFGPGTRLTVL.

This chain uses TRBV6-1 with TRBJ1-4; 8 nucleotides align to TRBD1. V was clipped by 2 bases and J by 5 bases; unmatched bases: 4. The CDR3 totals 15 residues. Germline CDR1 MNHNS, CDR2 SASEGT. CDR3 in amino acids: CASSENRGGNEKLFF. The CDR3 DNA is TGTGCCAGCAGTGAAAACAGGGGGGGAAATGAAAAACTGTTTTTT.

V gene TRBV4-2 combines with J gene TRBJ1-1; D not resolved. Germline assignment: CDR1 LGHNA and CDR2 YNFKEQ. This CDR3 contains 14 residues. Trimming shortened V by 1 base and J by 2 bases, and 8 bases separated the two germline ends. This chain's CDR3 is CASSQVGRNTEAFF. The DNA for the CDR3 is TGTGCCAGCAGCCAAGTTGGCAGAAACACTGAAGCTTTCTTT.

The rearrangement joins TRBV7-9 to TRBJ2-7; a weak D match, TRBD2 (5 bases). This CDR3 is built from 14 residues. In germline, CDR1 is SEHNR, CDR2 FQNEAQ (reference sequence). Trimming stripped 1 base from V and 5 bases from J, with 12 bases between. The CDR3 DNA follows: TGTGCCAGCAGCTTAGGAGCGGTAGGCCACGAGCAGTACTTC. Its translation is CASSLGAVGHEQYF.

This CDR3 is CASSLDRDDEQYF. DNA for the CDR3: TGTGCCAGCAGCTTAGACAGGGACGACGAGCAGTACTTC. The chain joins TRBV7-7 to TRBJ2-7, with a possible D match to TRBD1 (6 bases). The CDR3 has 13 residues. Trimming removed 1 base at V and 5 bases at J, with 9 bases between. Germline CDR1 and CDR2: SSHAT and FNYEAQ (reference sequence).

The table lists this clone with many counts. This chain uses TRBV28 with TRBJ1-2; perhaps TRBD1 as D (6 bases). Deletions cut 5 bases from V and 9 bases from J, with 10 bases between. The V gene's germline CDR1 is MDHEN and CDR2 SYDVKM. This CDR3 has 11 residues. Here the CDR3 reads CASSPRDSYTF. In DNA, the CDR3 is TGTGCCAGCAGTCCCCGGGACAGCTACACCTTC.

This clone was detected a few times. The rearrangement uses TRBV7-9 and TRBJ2-7, with TRBD2 matching 14 bases. The germline V gene encodes CDR1 SEHNR and CDR2 FQNEAQ (reference sequence). V trimming: 5 bases; J trimming: 7 bases; junction bases outside the gene matches: 10. The CDR3 is 16 amino acids. CDR3: CASSPGTSGGPQEQYF. CDR3 DNA: TGTGCCAGCAGCCCGGGGACTAGCGGGGGACCTCAGGAGCAGTACTTC.

The chain is built from TRBV27 and TRBJ2-7; possible D gene TRBD2, 5 bases. V lost 3 bases and J lost 2, with 23 bases in between. In germline, CDR1 is MNHEY, CDR2 SMNVEV (reference sequence). CDR3 size: 18 residues. The CDR3 DNA reads as TGTGCCAGCAGTTTTAGGTCCACCCTCGGCGGAGGCCCCTACGAGCAGTACTTC. This encodes CASSFRSTLGGGPYEQYF.

V is TRBV29-1 and J is TRBJ2-1, with D perhaps being TRBD1 or TRBD2 (5 bases each). Germline V CDR1 and CDR2: SQVTM, ANQGSEA. CDR3 length: 10 amino acids. V was clipped by 6 bases and J by 9 bases, with 9 bases between them. The CDR3 nucleotides are TGCAGCGTGGGGGAGCGTGAGCAGTTCTTC. This codes for CSVGEREQFF.

The CDR3 DNA is TGTGCCAGCAGCTTAATGGGGGGCCACAATGAGCAGTTCTTC. Its translation: CASSLMGGHNEQFF. The J gene is TRBJ2-1, the V gene TRBV7-6; D is possibly TRBD1 or TRBD2 (6 bases each). The ends were cut back, 2 bases at V and 5 bases at J, with 10 bases in the middle. The CDR3 has 14 residues. Germline CDR1 is SGHVS and CDR2 is FNYEAQ. Variable domain in full (rest from reference TRBV7-6 and TRBJ2-1): GAGVSQSPRYKVTKRGQDVALRCDPISGHVSLYWYRQALGQGPEFLTYFNYEAQQDKSGLPNDRFSAERPEGSISTLTIQRTEQRDSAMYRCASSLMGGHNEQFFGPGTRLTVL.

Only a few counts were recorded for this clone. V is TRBV28 and J is TRBJ2-4; 12 bases map to TRBD2. The CDR3 length is 14 residues. Germline loops: CDR1 MDHEN, CDR2 SYDVKM. The J segment lost 8 bases and the V segment lost 7 bases, leaving 6 bases of the junction unmatched. CDR3 nucleotide sequence: TGTGCCAGCACTCATCCTAGCGGGGGGGACATTCAGTACTTC. Translating gives CASTHPSGGDIQYF.

The chain couples TRBV6-6 to TRBJ1-5, with 9 bases aligning to TRBD1. Germline CDR1 reads MNHNY; CDR2 reads SVGAGI (reference sequence). The CDR3 is 16 residues long. The trim removed 8 bases at V and 3 bases at J, leaving 11 bases unmatched. In DNA form, the CDR3 reads TGTGCCAGCCGAGGACAGGGGATCCCAATCAATCAGCCCCAGCATTTT. Protein: CASRGQGIPINQPQHF.

This clone was observed a few times. This chain joins TRBV5-6 and TRBJ2-3; 8 positions match TRBD1. V was clipped by 4 bases and J by 0 bases; unmatched bases: 4. Germline-derived CDR1 and CDR2 are SGHDT and YYEEEE. CDR3 length: 15 residues. CDR3 in amino acids: CASSDTGGSTDTQYF. As DNA, the CDR3 is TGTGCCAGCAGCGATACAGGGGGAAGCACAGATACGCAGTATTTT.

The V call is TRBV6-1, the J call TRBJ2-1; 14 nucleotides match TRBD2. Germline V gene data show CDR1 as MNHNS and CDR2 as SASEGT. The CDR3 runs 18 residues. Trimming took 1 base from V and 11 from J; bases not matched to a gene: 13. The DNA for the CDR3 is TGTGCCAGCAGTGAAGGGGGGATTGGACTAGCGGGAGGTGATAAGCAGTTCTTC. This gives the protein CASSEGGIGLAGGDKQFF.